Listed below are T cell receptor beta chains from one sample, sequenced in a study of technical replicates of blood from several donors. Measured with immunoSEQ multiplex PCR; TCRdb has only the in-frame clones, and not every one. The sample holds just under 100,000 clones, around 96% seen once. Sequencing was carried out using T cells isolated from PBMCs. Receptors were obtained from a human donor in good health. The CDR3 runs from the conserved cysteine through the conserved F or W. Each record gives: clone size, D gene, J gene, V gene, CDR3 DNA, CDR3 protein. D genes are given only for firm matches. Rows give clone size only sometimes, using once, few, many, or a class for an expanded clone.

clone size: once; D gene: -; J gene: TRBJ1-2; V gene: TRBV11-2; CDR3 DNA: TGTGCCAGCAGCTTAGGCCCCTCAGACAGAAGTACCTATGGCTACACCTTC; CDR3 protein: CASSLGPSDRSTYGYTF
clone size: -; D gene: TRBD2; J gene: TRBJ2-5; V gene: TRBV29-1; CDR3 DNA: TGCAGCGTTGAAGATCCCTGGGGCGGGAGGGAGACCCAGTACTTC; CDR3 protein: CSVEDPWGGRETQYF
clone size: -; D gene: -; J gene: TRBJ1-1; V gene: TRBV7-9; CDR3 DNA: TGTGCCAGCAGGTTTAAGCAGAACACTGAAGCTTTCTTT; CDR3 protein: CASRFKQNTEAFF
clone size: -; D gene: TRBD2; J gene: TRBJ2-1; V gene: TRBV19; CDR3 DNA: TGTGCCAGTAGTATAGCCACTAGCGGTCCCCCCGTCAATGAGCAGTTCTTC; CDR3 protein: CASSIATSGPPVNEQFF
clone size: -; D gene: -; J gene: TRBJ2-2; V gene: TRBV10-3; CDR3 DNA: TGTGCCATCAGTGAGTCAAGGGGAAGAACCGGGGAGCTGTTTTTT; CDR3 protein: CAISESRGRTGELFF
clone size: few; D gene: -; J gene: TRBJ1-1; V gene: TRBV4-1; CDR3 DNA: TGCGCCAGCAGCCAAAAGACAGGGAACACTGAAGCTTTCTTT; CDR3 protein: CASSQKTGNTEAFF
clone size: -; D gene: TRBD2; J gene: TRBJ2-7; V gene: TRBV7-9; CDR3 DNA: TGTGCCAGCAGCTCCAGACTAGCGGGCAGCTCCTACGAGCAGTACTTC; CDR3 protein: CASSSRLAGSSYEQYF
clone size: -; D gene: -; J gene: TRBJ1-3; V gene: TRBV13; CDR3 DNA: TGTGCCAGCAGCCCGGAGGACTCTGGAAACACCATATATTTT; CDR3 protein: CASSPEDSGNTIYF
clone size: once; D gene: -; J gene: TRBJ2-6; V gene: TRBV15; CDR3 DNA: TGTGCCACTCGGAAGGGGTCTGGGGCCAACGTCCTGACTTTC; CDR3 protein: CATRKGSGANVLTF
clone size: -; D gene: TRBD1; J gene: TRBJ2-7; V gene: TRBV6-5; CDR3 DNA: TGTGCCAGCACCTCTGACCGGGACAGGTTTCACGAGCAGTACTTC; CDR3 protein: CASTSDRDRFHEQYF
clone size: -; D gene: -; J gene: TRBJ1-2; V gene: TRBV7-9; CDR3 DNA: TGTGCCAGCACCCCGGACTGGGCAGATGGCTACACCTTC; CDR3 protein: CASTPDWADGYTF
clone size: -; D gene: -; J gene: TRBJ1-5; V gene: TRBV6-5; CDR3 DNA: TGTGCCAGCAGTTACTCAACAGGCAATCAGCCCCAGCATTTT; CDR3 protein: CASSYSTGNQPQHF
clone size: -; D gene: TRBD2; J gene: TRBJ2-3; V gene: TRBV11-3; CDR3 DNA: TGTGCCAGCAGCCCACTTCGGGGACTAGTTGCAGATACGCAGTATTTT; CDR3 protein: CASSPLRGLVADTQYF
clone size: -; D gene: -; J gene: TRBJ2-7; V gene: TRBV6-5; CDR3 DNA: TGTGCCAGCAGTTTCGCGGGGTACGAGCAGTACTTC; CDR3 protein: CASSFAGYEQYF
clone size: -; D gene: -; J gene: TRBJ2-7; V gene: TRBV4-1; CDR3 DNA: TGCGCCAGCAGCGCCGATGGAGGGTCCCACTACGAGCAGTACTTC; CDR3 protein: CASSADGGSHYEQYF
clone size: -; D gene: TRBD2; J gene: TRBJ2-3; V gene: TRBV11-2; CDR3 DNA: TGTGCCAGCAGCTTCCTAGCGGGGGGCACAGATACGCAGTATTTT; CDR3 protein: CASSFLAGGTDTQYF
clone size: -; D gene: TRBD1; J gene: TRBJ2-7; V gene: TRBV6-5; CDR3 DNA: TGTGCCAGCAGTTACTATGGGACAGGGTACTACGAGCAGTACTTC; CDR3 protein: CASSYYGTGYYEQYF
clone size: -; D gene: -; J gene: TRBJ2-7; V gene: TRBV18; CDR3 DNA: TGTGCCAGCTCACCCCTCGACAGAGCCCCATCCTACGAGCAGTACTTC; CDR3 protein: CASSPLDRAPSYEQYF
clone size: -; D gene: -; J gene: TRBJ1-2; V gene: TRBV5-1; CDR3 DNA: TGCGCCAGCAGCTCCCTGGTCGGGGGTTCCTATGGCTACACCTTC; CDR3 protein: CASSSLVGGSYGYTF
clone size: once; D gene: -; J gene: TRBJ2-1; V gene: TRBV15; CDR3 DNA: TGTGCCACCAGCAGAGATTTGCGGGCGGGAGAGCAGTTCTTC; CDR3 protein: CATSRDLRAGEQFF
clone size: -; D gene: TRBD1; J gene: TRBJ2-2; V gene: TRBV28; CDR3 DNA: TGTGCCAGCAGTTTATTAACAGGGGCGAACACCGGGGAGCTGTTTTTT; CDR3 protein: CASSLLTGANTGELFF
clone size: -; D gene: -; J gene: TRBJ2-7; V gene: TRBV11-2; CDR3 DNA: TGTGCCAGCAGGCAGACAGGCGACGAGCAGTACTTC; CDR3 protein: CASRQTGDEQYF
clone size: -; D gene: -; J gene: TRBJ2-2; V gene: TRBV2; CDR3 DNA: TGTGCCAGCAGTGAAGTTTCCGGGAACACCGGGGAGCTGTTTTTT; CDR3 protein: CASSEVSGNTGELFF
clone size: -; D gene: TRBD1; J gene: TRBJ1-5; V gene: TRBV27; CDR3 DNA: TGTGCCAGCAGTAGACAGGGGGATCAGCCCCAGCATTTT; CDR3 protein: CASSRQGDQPQHF
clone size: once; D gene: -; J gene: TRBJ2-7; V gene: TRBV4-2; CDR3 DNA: TGTGCCAGCAGCCAAGGAGAGGGCAGACTTAGCTCCTACGAGCAGTACTTC; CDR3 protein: CASSQGEGRLSSYEQYF
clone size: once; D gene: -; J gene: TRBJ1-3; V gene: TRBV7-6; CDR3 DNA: TGTGCCAGCAGCTTAGCGTTTACCGGGGGTGATGGAAACACCATATATTTT; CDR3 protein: CASSLAFTGGDGNTIYF
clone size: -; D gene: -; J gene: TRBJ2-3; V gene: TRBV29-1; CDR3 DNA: TGCAGCGTGCTCTGGGCGGGAATGGGCACAGATACGCAGTATTTT; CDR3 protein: CSVLWAGMGTDTQYF
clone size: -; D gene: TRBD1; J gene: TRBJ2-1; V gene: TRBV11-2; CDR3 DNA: TGTGCCAGCAGCCCAACTACAGGGGCAGTGAGTGAGCAGTTCTTC; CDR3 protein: CASSPTTGAVSEQFF
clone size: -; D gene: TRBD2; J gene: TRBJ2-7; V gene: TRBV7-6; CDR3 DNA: TGTGCCAGCAGCGAAAGAGGACTAGCGGGAGGCGAGCAGTACTTC; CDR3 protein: CASSERGLAGGEQYF